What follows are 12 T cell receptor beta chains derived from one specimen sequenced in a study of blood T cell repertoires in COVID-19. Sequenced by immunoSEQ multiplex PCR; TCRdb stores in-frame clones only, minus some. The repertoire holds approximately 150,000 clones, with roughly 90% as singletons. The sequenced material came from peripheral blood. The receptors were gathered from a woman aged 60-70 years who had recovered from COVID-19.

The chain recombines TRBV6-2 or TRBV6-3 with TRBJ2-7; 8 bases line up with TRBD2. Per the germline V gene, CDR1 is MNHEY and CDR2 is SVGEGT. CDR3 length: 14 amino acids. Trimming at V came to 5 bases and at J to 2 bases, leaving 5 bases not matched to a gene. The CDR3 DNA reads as TGTGCCAGCAGTAACCGAGCGGGGGCCTACGAGCAGTACTTC. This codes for CASSNRAGAYEQYF.

CDR3 protein: CASSFAGGRDSPLHF. CDR3 coding DNA: TGTGCCAGCAGCTTCGCAGGGGGCCGAGATTCACCCCTCCACTTT. V is TRBV7-8 and J is TRBJ1-6, with TRBD1 matching over 8 bases. CDR3 length: 15 residues. The trim removed 3 bases at V and 8 bases at J, leaving 6 bases unmatched. The V gene's germline CDR1 is SGHVS and CDR2 FQNEAQ.

The DNA of the CDR3 is TGTGCCAGCAAGGTAACGGACAGGGGTGGTACTGAAGCTTTCTTT. It codes for CASKVTDRGGTEAFF. V usage is TRBV6-5 and J usage is TRBJ1-1; TRBD1 aligns across 9 bases. J lost 5 bases, V lost 7 bases, and 11 bases had no gene match. This CDR3 comprises 15 residues. The V gene's germline CDR1 is MNHEY and CDR2 SVGAGI.

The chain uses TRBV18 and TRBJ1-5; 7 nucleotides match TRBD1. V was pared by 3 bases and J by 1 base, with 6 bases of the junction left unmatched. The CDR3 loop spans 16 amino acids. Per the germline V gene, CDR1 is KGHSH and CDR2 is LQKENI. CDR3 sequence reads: CASSPIGQASNQPQHF. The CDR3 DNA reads TGTGCCAGCTCACCTATTGGACAGGCAAGCAATCAGCCCCAGCATTTT.

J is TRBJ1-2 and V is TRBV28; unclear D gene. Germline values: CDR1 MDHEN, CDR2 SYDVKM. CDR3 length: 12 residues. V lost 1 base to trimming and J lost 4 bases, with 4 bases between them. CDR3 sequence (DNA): TGTGCCAGCAGTTTATTCGGCTATGGCTACACCTTC. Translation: CASSLFGYGYTF.

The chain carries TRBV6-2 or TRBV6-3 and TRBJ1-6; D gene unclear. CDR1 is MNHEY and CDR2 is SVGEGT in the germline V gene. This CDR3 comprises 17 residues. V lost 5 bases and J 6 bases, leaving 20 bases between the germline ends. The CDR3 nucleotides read TGTGCCAGCAGTCAAACGGTCTGGGCAGACCGTAATTCACCCCTCCACTTT. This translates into CASSQTVWADRNSPLHF.

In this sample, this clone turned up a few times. CDR3 nucleotide sequence: TGCGCCAGCAGCTACTGGACAGGGAGCAATCAGCCCCAGCATTTT. Residues: CASSYWTGSNQPQHF. J is TRBJ1-5 and V is TRBV5-1, with 8 bases that match TRBD1. With 3 bases clipped from V and 1 base from J, the junction kept 3 bases outside the gene matches. The CDR3 consists of 15 residues. The V gene's germline CDR1 is SGHRS and CDR2 YFSETQ.

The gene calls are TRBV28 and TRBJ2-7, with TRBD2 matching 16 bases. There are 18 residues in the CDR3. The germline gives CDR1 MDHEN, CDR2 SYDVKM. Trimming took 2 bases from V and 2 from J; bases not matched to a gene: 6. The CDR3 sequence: CASSLGGLAGGPAYEQYF. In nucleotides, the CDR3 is TGTGCCAGCAGTTTAGGGGGACTAGCGGGGGGGCCCGCCTACGAGCAGTACTTC.

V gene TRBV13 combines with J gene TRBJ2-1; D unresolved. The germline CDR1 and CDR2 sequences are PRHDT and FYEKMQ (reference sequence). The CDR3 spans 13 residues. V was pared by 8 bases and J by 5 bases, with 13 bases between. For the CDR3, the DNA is TGTGCCAGCTCAGGTCCCCGGAACAATGAGCAGTTCTTC. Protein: CASSGPRNNEQFF.

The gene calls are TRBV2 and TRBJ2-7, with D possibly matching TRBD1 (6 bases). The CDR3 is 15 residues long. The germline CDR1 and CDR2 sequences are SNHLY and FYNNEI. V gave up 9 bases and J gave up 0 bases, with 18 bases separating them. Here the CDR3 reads CARDTDSSSSYEQYF. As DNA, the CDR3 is TGTGCCAGGGATACGGACAGTTCGAGCTCCTACGAGCAGTACTTC.

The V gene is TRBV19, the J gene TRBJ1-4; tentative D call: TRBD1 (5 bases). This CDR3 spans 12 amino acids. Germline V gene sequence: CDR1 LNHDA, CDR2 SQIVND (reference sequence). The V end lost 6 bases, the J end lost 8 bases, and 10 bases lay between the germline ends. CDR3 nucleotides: TGTGCCAGTAGCCTCGACAGCGAAAAACTGTTTTTT. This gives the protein CASSLDSEKLFF.

In DNA form, the CDR3 reads TGCGCCAGCAGCCAAGCCCCAGGCGGGGGCACTGAAGCTTTCTTT. This sequence encodes CASSQAPGGGTEAFF. V and J are TRBV4-1 and TRBJ1-1; D possibly corresponds to TRBD1 (5 bases). V was clipped by 1 base and J by 4 bases, with 13 bases between them. Germline-derived CDR1 and CDR2 are MGHRA and YSYEKL. The CDR3 loop spans 15 amino acids.